This T cell receptor (beta chain) was recovered during a study of cytomegalovirus exposure and HLA in healthy donors. Whole-study findings and limits: Later on, an analysis showed TCR association rates differing by HLA locus, with DRB1 the most and HLA-C the fewest.

This clone was found once. Its antigen is still unknown. Germline V gene data show CDR1 as SGHRS and CDR2 as YFSETQ. The CDR3 is made up of 18 amino acids. V lost 1 base, J lost 2 bases, and 9 bases stayed unmatched. The PCR used 60 Vbeta and 13 Jbeta primers. Sequenced by immunoSEQ multiplex PCR; TCRdb stores in-frame clones only, minus some. Of some 150,000 clones in the sample, about 80% are singletons; the top ten hold approximately 8.7%. The gene calls are TRBV5-1 and TRBJ2-3; TRBD2 aligns across 11 bases. The clonotype comes from a young man in good health and CMV-seropositive. The sequencing input was PBMCs. The CDR3 here is CASSLIPLAGGPTDTQYF. In nucleotides, the CDR3 is TGCGCCAGCAGCTTGATCCCCCTAGCGGGAGGCCCCACAGATACGCAGTATTTT.